This T cell receptor (beta chain) was recovered during a study of T cells in Graves' hyperthyroidism and ophthalmopathy. V lost 2 bases, J lost 3 bases, and 15 bases stayed unmatched. The germline CDR1 and CDR2 sequences are ENHRY and SYGVKD. The CDR3 has 18 amino acids. RNA transcripts served as the template for amplifying TCR beta CDR3 regions. The TCR CDR3 was amplified in a first-round RT-PCR using the HTBI primer set. TCRdb re-called the multiplex PCR reads with MiXCR, one entry per CDR3 protein. The sample includes some 760,000 distinct CDR3 sequences, around 15% seen only once; the top ten take about 9.4%.

Sample: blood. This chain joins TRBV10-3 and TRBJ2-5; TRBD2 agrees at 7 bases. This clonotype was sampled from a woman aged 18-35 years with Graves' hyperthyroidism. CDR3 bases: TGTGCCATCAGTGAGCCGCGTGGGGCGGGAGCTGGGAAAGAGACCCAGTACTTC. Its protein product is CAISEPRGAGAGKETQYF.